The 7 T cell receptor beta chains given below trace back to one sample, sequenced in a study of CD8 T cells in Susac syndrome. The RNA input was 0.5 to 1 ug, and it was reverse transcribed with random hexamers. TCRdb re-derived calls from the immunoSEQ multiplex PCR reads in MiXCR, one entry per CDR3 protein. The sample includes 150,000 to 200,000 distinct CDR3 sequences, roughly 94% of them seen just once. Source material: CD4+ T cells from PBMCs. These receptors were collected from a human donor in good health.

The rearrangement uses TRBV29-1 and TRBJ2-1, with TRBD2 identical over 13 bases. The V gene end was trimmed by 6 bases and the J gene end by 7 bases; junction bases not matched to a gene: 6. Germline V gene data show CDR1 as SQVTM and CDR2 as ANQGSEA. The CDR3 is 14 residues long. The CDR3 region is CSVRGTSGTNEQFF. The CDR3 DNA reads TGCAGCGTCCGGGGGACTAGCGGGACTAATGAGCAGTTCTTC.

This sequence joins TRBV24-1 and TRBJ1-2, with no clear D. The germline CDR1 and CDR2 sequences are KGHDR and SFDVKD. V was shortened by 7 bases and J by 4 bases, with 12 bases between the two germline ends. CDR3 size: 13 residues. CDR3 region: CATRGPFPYGYTF. CDR3 nucleotides: TGTGCCACCAGAGGACCGTTCCCCTATGGCTACACCTTC.

The gene calls are TRBV12-3 or TRBV12-4 and TRBJ2-6, with D unclear. This CDR3 has 13 residues. V lost 8 bases, J lost 0 bases, and 5 bases lay in between. The CDR3 protein is CASQPSGANVLTF. CDR3 bases: TGTGCCAGCCAGCCCTCTGGGGCCAACGTCCTGACTTTC.

V gene TRBV12-3 or TRBV12-4 combines with J gene TRBJ2-5; D is perhaps TRBD2 (5 bases). This CDR3 spans 15 amino acids. Trimming pared 5 bases from V and 4 bases from J, leaving 17 bases between. CDR3 bases: TGTGCCAGCAGTCCACCTGGGAGCGGAGGAGAGACCCAGTACTTC. Its protein product is CASSPPGSGGETQYF.

The chain links TRBV4-2 to TRBJ2-5; D gene unclear. V gave up 4 bases and J gave up 1 base, with 13 bases separating them. CDR1 and CDR2 (germline): LGHNA, YNFKEQ. The CDR3 spans 15 residues. CDR3 sequence: CASSLFDAVQETQYF. The CDR3 region has the DNA TGTGCCAGCAGCCTCTTTGACGCGGTCCAAGAGACCCAGTACTTC.

This chain uses TRBV15 with TRBJ2-1, with 10 bases lining up with TRBD2. J lost 7 bases, V lost 11 bases, and 11 bases had no gene match. Per the germline V gene, CDR1 is LNHNV and CDR2 is YYDKDF (reference sequence). This CDR3 is built from 14 residues. CDR3 sequence: CASAPSGGGNEQFF. The CDR3 nucleotides read TGTGCCTCTGCCCCTAGCGGGGGTGGGAATGAGCAGTTCTTC. The full variable domain, with the rest looked up from reference TRBV15 and TRBJ2-1, is DAMVIQNPRYQVTQFGKPVTLSCSQTLNHNVMYWYQQKSSQAPKLLFHYYDKDFNNEADTPDNFQSRRPNTSFCFLDIRSPGLGDTAMYLCASAPSGGGNEQFFGPGTRLTVL.

The genes are TRBV20-1 and TRBJ2-5, with TRBD2 matching over 7 bases. CDR1 and CDR2 from the germline V gene are DFQATT and SNEGSKA (reference sequence). The CDR3 contains 13 residues. The junction had 7 bases not matched to a gene; V was cut back by 7 bases and J by 2 bases. The CDR3 is CSGVRGGQETQYF. CDR3 coding DNA: TGCAGTGGCGTCCGGGGAGGGCAAGAGACCCAGTACTTC.